Listed below are T cell receptor beta chains from one sample, sequenced in a study of Ad26.COV2.S vaccination and SARS-CoV-2 variants. Repertoires were generated with immunoSEQ multiplex PCR, while TCRdb's copy carries only in-frame clones and drops some. The sample records about 350,000 clones, about 89% being singletons. This sample comprised peripheral blood, obtained in a trial of Ad26.COV2.S vaccine versus placebo. The receptors were sampled from a person aged 18-60 years who received the Ad26.COV2.S COVID-19 vaccine or a placebo. CDR3s include the opening cysteine and the closing phenylalanine or tryptophan. The D gene is left open where the match is weak. The size field is filled for only some rows; it gives once, few, many or a size class.

j_call d_call clone_size v_call cdr3_nt cdr3_aa
TRBJ1-1 TRBD1 - TRBV5-1 TGCGCCAGCAGCCTCAGGGACAGCTTGAACACTGAAGCTTTCTTT CASSLRDSLNTEAFF
TRBJ2-7 - - TRBV11-3 TGTGCCAGCAGCTTGTCCCGGGGACACGAGCAGTACTTC CASSLSRGHEQYF
TRBJ1-2 TRBD1 once TRBV14 TGTGCCAGCAGCCGAACTGGAGACAGGGGAACCTATGGCTACACCTTC CASSRTGDRGTYGYTF
TRBJ2-1 TRBD2 - TRBV28 TGTGCCAGCAGTTTAGGCGGGAGATCCTACAATGAGCAGTTCTTC CASSLGGRSYNEQFF
TRBJ1-4 - - TRBV19 TGTGCCAGCTCCCCCCGGGGGGCGTGGGGAGAAAAACTGTTTTTT CASSPRGAWGEKLFF
TRBJ1-6 - - TRBV28 TGTGCCAGCAGGGTCCGTAGGGCGCTGAATTCACCCCTCCACTTT CASRVRRALNSPLHF
TRBJ2-3 TRBD2 - TRBV4-3 TGCGCCAGCAGCCAGACCGGGGGGAGCACAGATACGCAGTATTTT CASSQTGGSTDTQYF
TRBJ1-5 - - TRBV4-1 TGCGCCAGCAGCCAAGGGGGAGTACAGGGACGGAATCAGCCCCAGCATTTT CASSQGGVQGRNQPQHF
TRBJ2-7 - - TRBV30 TGTGCCTGGAGATTTACAGGGTCGGGGGGCTCCTACGAGCAGTACTTC CAWRFTGSGGSYEQYF
TRBJ2-7 TRBD1 - TRBV2 TGTGCCAGCAGTCGCGGGACAGGGGCATACGAGCAGTACTTC CASSRGTGAYEQYF
TRBJ2-2 TRBD2 - TRBV28 TGTGCCAGCAAGCCCCGGACTAGCGGTAACACCGGGGAGCTGTTTTTT CASKPRTSGNTGELFF
TRBJ2-3 TRBD2 - TRBV6-5 TGTGCCAGCACCTCGGGGGGGGGCACAGATACGCAGTATTTT CASTSGGGTDTQYF
TRBJ2-7 - once TRBV6-1 TGTGCCAGCAGTGGCTTGTCTTACGAGCAGTACTTC CASSGLSYEQYF
TRBJ2-4 - - TRBV7-8 TGTGCCAGCAGCTTAAGCAGGGGTACAAAAAACATTCAGTACTTC CASSLSRGTKNIQYF
TRBJ1-2 - once TRBV6-6 TGTGCCAGCAGTTACTCACGGGACAACTATGGCTACACCTTC CASSYSRDNYGYTF
TRBJ2-7 - - TRBV9 TGTGCCAGCAGCCCTCAGGCGGCTGTTAACACCTACGAGCAGTACTTC CASSPQAAVNTYEQYF
TRBJ2-7 TRBD2 - TRBV4-2 TGTGCCAGCAGCCAAGGGGCCCCGGGACTAGCGGGACCAACCTACGAGCAGTACTTC CASSQGAPGLAGPTYEQYF
TRBJ1-5 - - TRBV19 TGTGCCAGTAGTATGAGGGTGAATCAGCCCCAGCATTTT CASSMRVNQPQHF
TRBJ2-2 - - TRBV19 TGTGCCAGTAGTTTCCCCGGACACCGGTGGGCCGGGGAGCTGTTTTTT CASSFPGHRWAGELFF
TRBJ1-4 - - TRBV7-2 TGTGCCAGCAGCTTAGGGACGTTAAATGAAAAACTGTTTTTT CASSLGTLNEKLFF
TRBJ1-6 - - TRBV4-1 TGCGCCAGCAGCCAAGGGCTGGCAGACAATTCACCCCTCCACTTT CASSQGLADNSPLHF
TRBJ2-1 TRBD2 - TRBV28 TGTGCCAGCAGTTTAGAAGACTGGACGGTGGGACTAGCGGGTAGGAATGAGCAGTTCTTC CASSLEDWTVGLAGRNEQFF
TRBJ1-5 - - TRBV28 TGTGCCAGCAGTTCAGGGGATAATAATCAGCCCCAGCATTTT CASSSGDNNQPQHF
TRBJ2-3 TRBD1 - TRBV5-6 TGTGCCAGCAGCTACGGGACAGGGGCGGATACGCAGTATTTT CASSYGTGADTQYF
TRBJ1-1 - - TRBV19 TGTGCCAGTATCTCACACAGGGCCGGGACATCCGAAGCTTTCTTT CASISHRAGTSEAFF
TRBJ2-1 TRBD1 - TRBV18 TGTGCCAGCTCACCTACTCCGGGACAGGGGAGGGATGAGCAGTTCTTC CASSPTPGQGRDEQFF
TRBJ1-1 TRBD1 - TRBV30 TGTGCCTGGAGTGAGGGGGCGAGCACTGAAGCTTTCTTT CAWSEGASTEAFF